This TCR beta chain was sequenced in a study of blood T cell repertoires in COVID-19. On the study more broadly: Italy, Spain and the United States were the sources of the convalescent and acute COVID-19 samples. Sources were T cells, B-cell-depleted T cells, or PBMCs; the material itself was cDNA or gDNA.

Trimming left V 0 bases short and J 4 bases short, with 5 bases between. This CDR3 has 13 amino acids. CDR1 LGHDT and CDR2 YNNKEL come from the germline V gene (reference sequence). This clone was found once. Clones were read by immunoSEQ multiplex PCR, and TCRdb kept only the in-frame ones, dropping some. The sample holds approximately 77,000 clones, 65% to 90% seen once. The material sequenced was peripheral blood. The gene calls are TRBV3-1 (or the pseudogene TRBV3-2) and TRBJ2-3, with D possibly being TRBD1 (5 bases). This receptor was obtained from a man aged 50-60 years with COVID-19, enrolled during active disease. DNA of the CDR3: TGTGCCAGCAGCCAAGACAGGGCAGATACGCAGTATTTT. Its translation: CASSQDRADTQYF.